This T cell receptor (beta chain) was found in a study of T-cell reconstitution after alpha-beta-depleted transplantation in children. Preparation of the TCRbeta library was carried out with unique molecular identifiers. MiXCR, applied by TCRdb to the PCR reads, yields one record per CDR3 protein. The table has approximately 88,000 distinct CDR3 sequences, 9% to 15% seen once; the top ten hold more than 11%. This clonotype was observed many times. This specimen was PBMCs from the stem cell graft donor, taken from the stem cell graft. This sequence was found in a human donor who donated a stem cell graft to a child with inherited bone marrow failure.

The CDR3 here is CASSYSRGRSDTQYF. CDR3 DNA: TGTGCCAGCAGTTACTCGAGGGGGCGGTCAGATACGCAGTATTTT. This sequence joins TRBV6-5 and TRBJ2-3; 7 nucleotides align to TRBD1. CDR1 MNHEY and CDR2 SVGAGI come from the germline V gene. This CDR3 has 15 amino acids. The junction had 4 bases not matched to a gene; V was cut back by 0 bases and J by 4 bases.